This TCR beta chain is drawn from a study of human T cells and chemical hapten exposure. TCRdb ran MiXCR on the RACE reads and lists one entry per CDR3 protein. The top ten clones hold about 5.2% of a sample with tens of thousands of distinct CDR3 sequences, over 9.5% of them seen once. There are a few counts of this clonotype. Indicated time point: pre-sensitization, week 0. Treatment indicated: therapeutic diphenylcyclopropenone sensitization with weekly scalp DPC. With 1 base removed from V and 4 bases from J, the gap between germline ends came to 15 bases. The CDR3 runs to 15 residues. Germline CDR1 reads DFQATT; CDR2 reads SNEGSKA (reference sequence).

Here the sequenced sample was whole blood, taken in connection with sensitization to the hapten diphenylcyclopropenone (DPC). The chain links TRBV20-1 to TRBJ2-3, with D possibly matching TRBD2 (7 bases). This sequence was found in a woman in her fifties or sixties with alopecia areata. Some clones in this sample may be carry-over from other donors' samples. CDR3 sequence reads: CSARGRGPVADTQYF. Here the CDR3 DNA reads TGCAGTGCTAGAGGGCGGGGGCCAGTGGCAGATACGCAGTATTTT.